These 16 T cell receptor beta chains originate from one sample sequenced in a study of shared T cell receptors in the human thymus. Assay: immunoSEQ multiplex PCR; the TCRdb copy retains only in-frame clones and omits some. The sample records some 720,000 clones, approximately 87% being singletons. These data were likewise used in another study, on human thymus T cells.

Source material: thymocytes. The receptors shown here come from a boy in the first two years of life with a congenital heart defect.

The chain is built from TRBV5-6 and TRBJ2-5; TRBD1 is a possible D gene (6 bases). CDR3 length: 14 amino acids. Germline values: CDR1 SGHDT, CDR2 YYEEEE. V shed 0 bases and J shed 4 bases, with 10 bases lying between them. The CDR3 region has the DNA TGTGCCAGCAGCTTGGTAACAGGGAGAGAGACCCAGTACTTC. Protein sequence: CASSLVTGRETQYF.

V gene TRBV7-9 combines with J gene TRBJ1-3, with D maybe TRBD1 (5 bases). There are 14 residues in the CDR3. Trimming pared 1 base from V and 7 bases from J, leaving 11 bases between. Germline CDR1 is SEHNR and CDR2 is FQNEAQ (reference sequence). CDR3 residues: CASSLVPGINTIYF. The CDR3 DNA sequence: TGTGCCAGCAGCTTAGTGCCAGGGATCAACACCATATATTTT.

CDR3 sequence (DNA): TGTGCCTTTAAGCGGAGCGGGAGGCACACCGGGGAGCTGTTTTTT. This gives the protein CAFKRSGRHTGELFF. This chain connects TRBV7-9 to TRBJ2-2; 9 positions match TRBD2. CDR3 length equals 15 residues. Trimming took 11 bases from V and 3 from J; bases not matched to a gene: 10. Germline CDR1 is SEHNR and CDR2 is FQNEAQ (reference sequence).

The chain has TRBV27 and TRBJ2-1; TRBD2 might be the D (6 bases). Between the trimmed V and J ends, which lost 5 bases and 7 bases, there was a span of 21 bases. This CDR3 is 16 amino acids long. Germline V gene data show CDR1 as MNHEY and CDR2 as SMNVEV (reference sequence). The CDR3: CASSQVEGRLLNEQFF. The CDR3, as DNA: TGTGCCAGCAGTCAGGTGGAGGGCCGTCTTTTGAATGAGCAGTTCTTC.

This clone was seen only once. This sequence joins TRBV4-2 and TRBJ1-2; 7 bases fit TRBD1. Trimming at V came to 0 bases and at J to 7 bases, leaving 8 bases not matched to a gene. The CDR3 is made up of 15 amino acids. Germline-derived CDR1 and CDR2 are LGHNA and YNFKEQ. In DNA form, the CDR3 reads TGTGCCAGCAGCCAAGATCGGGGACAGCAACTTGGCTACACCTTC. Encoded protein: CASSQDRGQQLGYTF.

The chain uses TRBV27 and TRBJ2-5, with 7 bases matching TRBD2. With V trimmed by 5 bases and J by 3 bases, 0 bases remained unmatched. The CDR3 has 12 amino acids. Germline-derived CDR1 and CDR2 are MNHEY and SMNVEV (reference sequence). The CDR3 bases are TGTGCCAGCAGTGGGAGGGAAGAGACCCAGTACTTC. Residues: CASSGREETQYF.

V gene TRBV6-5 combines with J gene TRBJ1-6; D is uncertain. The V gene lost 0 bases and the J gene lost 8 bases, with 11 bases spanning the gap. Germline V lookup: CDR1 MNHEY, CDR2 SVGAGI. CDR3 length: 15 residues. In DNA, the CDR3 is TGTGCCAGCAGTTACTCGAACTTATTCGATTCACCCCTCCACTTT. It is translated as CASSYSNLFDSPLHF.

The genes are TRBV5-4 and TRBJ2-2, with a tentative D call TRBD2 (7 bases). With 5 bases removed from V and 4 bases from J, the gap between germline ends came to 24 bases. The CDR3 runs 18 residues. Per the germline V gene, CDR1 is SGHNT and CDR2 is YYREEE (reference sequence). The CDR3 DNA is TGTGCCAGCAGTCCCAAGGGGGGGGTGAGGAGTTTCACCGGGGAGCTGTTTTTT. Translating gives CASSPKGGVRSFTGELFF.

This clone occurred once. The rearrangement uses TRBV11-2 and TRBJ2-3; 13 nucleotides agree with TRBD2. V dropped 0 bases and J dropped 6; count of bases not matched to a gene: 9. The V gene's germline CDR1 is SGHAT and CDR2 FQNNGV. This CDR3 spans 18 amino acids. This CDR3 is CASSLDPGLAGRGDTQYF. CDR3 bases: TGTGCCAGCAGCTTAGACCCGGGACTAGCGGGGAGGGGGGATACGCAGTATTTT.

The V gene is TRBV7-9, the J gene TRBJ2-1, with D perhaps matching TRBD2 (5 bases). Germline values: CDR1 SEHNR, CDR2 FQNEAQ (reference sequence). Deletions cut 5 bases from V and 4 bases from J, with 12 bases between. CDR3 size: 14 residues. The CDR3 region has the DNA TGTGCCAGCAGCCACGGGATTCATTACAATGAGCAGTTCTTC. This codes for CASSHGIHYNEQFF.

The chain links TRBV13 to TRBJ2-7; 7 nucleotides match TRBD1. This CDR3 spans 13 amino acids. Trimming took 6 bases from V and 4 from J; bases not matched to a gene: 6. In germline, CDR1 is PRHDT, CDR2 FYEKMQ (reference sequence). The CDR3 bases are TGTGCCAGCAGTTCCTCACAGGGGTACGAGCAGTACTTC. Protein: CASSSSQGYEQYF.

CDR3 amino acids: CASSLGFQIKDEQFF. CDR3 in DNA: TGTGCCAGCAGCTTAGGTTTTCAGATTAAAGATGAGCAGTTCTTC. This chain uses TRBV7-9 with TRBJ2-1, with D unclear. The CDR3 is made up of 15 amino acids. Trimming stripped 1 base from V and 8 bases from J, with 15 bases between. Germline V CDR1 and CDR2: SEHNR, FQNEAQ (reference sequence).

The genes are TRBV2 and TRBJ2-5; TRBD2 matches 11 bases. The V gene's germline CDR1 is SNHLY and CDR2 FYNNEI. There are 16 residues in the CDR3. Losses at the gene ends were 5 bases for V and 4 bases for J; bases not matched to a gene: 9. The CDR3 DNA follows: TGTGCCAGCAGTCCTAGGGTAGCGGGAGGGGGAGAGACCCAGTACTTC. As protein: CASSPRVAGGGETQYF.

In its sample, this clone was seen once. The chain employs TRBV28 and TRBJ1-1; 8 positions match TRBD1. J was trimmed by 1 base and V by 5 bases; bases with no gene match: 6. Germline-derived CDR1 and CDR2 are MDHEN and SYDVKM. The CDR3 sequence is 15 residues long. The CDR3 here is CASSPNRGGNTEAFF. In DNA, the CDR3 is TGTGCCAGCAGTCCCAACAGGGGGGGGAACACTGAAGCTTTCTTT.

The rearrangement joins TRBV7-2 to TRBJ2-3; no clear D. The CDR3 has 14 amino acids. Germline values: CDR1 SGHTA, CDR2 FQGNSA. The V and J ends lost 5 bases and 2 bases respectively, with 11 bases between them. The CDR3 DNA is TGTGCCAGCAGCCCTATTTGGGCCACAGATACGCAGTATTTT. Protein product: CASSPIWATDTQYF.

J is TRBJ2-5 and V is TRBV29-1, with 7 bases matching TRBD1. Germline values: CDR1 SQVTM, CDR2 ANQGSEA. V shed 2 bases and J 4 bases; nucleotides not matched to a gene: 4. The CDR3 has 13 residues. The CDR3 spells CSVEKGAGETQYF. The CDR3, as DNA: TGCAGCGTTGAAAAGGGGGCGGGAGAGACCCAGTACTTC.